This entry lists 26 T cell receptor beta chains sequenced from one sample in a study of cytomegalovirus exposure and HLA in healthy donors. The PCR ran on 60 Vbeta and 13 Jbeta primers. Sequenced by immunoSEQ multiplex PCR; TCRdb stores in-frame clones only, minus some. The sample carries 150,000 to 200,000 clones, about 88% recorded once. Sequencing was done on a sample of PBMCs. The receptors come from a girl under two years old in good health and CMV-seronegative.

This sequence joins TRBV14 and TRBJ2-3; TRBD2 agrees at 12 bases. J was trimmed by 4 bases and V by 3 bases; bases with no gene match: 2. The germline gives CDR1 SGHDN, CDR2 FVKESK. The CDR3 contains 15 residues. The CDR3 sequence: CASSHLAGGADTQYF. The CDR3 bases are TGTGCCAGCAGCCATCTAGCGGGAGGGGCAGATACGCAGTATTTT. Supplemented by reference TRBV14 and TRBJ2-3, the full variable domain reads EAGVTQFPSHSVIEKGQTVTLRCDPISGHDNLYWYRRVMGKEIKFLLHFVKESKQDESGMPNNRFLAERTGGTYSTLKVQPAELEDSGVYFCASSHLAGGADTQYFGPGTRLTVL.

This clone was picked up one time. The chain carries TRBV11-2 and TRBJ2-7, with 7 bases identical to TRBD2. This CDR3 has 14 residues. From germline, CDR1 is SGHAT and CDR2 FQNNGV. The V segment lost 5 bases and the J segment 5 bases; nucleotides outside the gene matches: 9. CDR3 residues: CASSPLGGTNEQYF. CDR3 DNA: TGTGCCAGCAGCCCCCTAGGAGGGACTAACGAGCAGTACTTC.

The rearrangement links TRBV30 to TRBJ2-1; 7 nucleotides align to TRBD1. V lost 7 bases and J lost 5; bases outside the gene matches: 14. Germline V gene data show CDR1 as GTSNPN and CDR2 as SVGIG (reference sequence). This CDR3 comprises 15 residues. The CDR3 here is CAFFNRGIVHNEQFF. The CDR3 nucleotides are TGTGCCTTCTTCAACAGGGGTATAGTTCACAATGAGCAGTTCTTC.

V gene TRBV7-6 combines with J gene TRBJ2-2; D might be TRBD2 (5 bases). Trimming took 7 bases from V and 7 from J, leaving 13 bases between them. The CDR3 consists of 13 residues. Germline V gene lookup returns CDR1 SGHVS and CDR2 FNYEAQ. Here the CDR3 reads CASTSGKGGELFF. The CDR3 region has the DNA TGTGCCAGCACCTCCGGGAAGGGCGGGGAGCTGTTTTTT. Supplemented by reference TRBV7-6 and TRBJ2-2, the full variable domain reads GAGVSQSPRYKVTKRGQDVALRCDPISGHVSLYWYRQALGQGPEFLTYFNYEAQQDKSGLPNDRFSAERPEGSISTLTIQRTEQRDSAMYRCASTSGKGGELFFGEGSRLTVL.

The V call is TRBV6-1, the J call TRBJ2-7; D unresolved. Germline V gene sequence: CDR1 MNHNS, CDR2 SASEGT. This CDR3 has 12 residues. V lost 8 bases and J 4 bases, leaving 12 bases between the germline ends. In DNA form, the CDR3 reads TGTGCCAGCCTGGCGGTTCGGTACGAGCAGTACTTC. Protein: CASLAVRYEQYF.

V is TRBV7-6 and J is TRBJ2-1; TRBD1 matches 11 bases. V was clipped by 0 bases and J by 6 bases; unmatched bases: 1. Per the germline V gene, CDR1 is SGHVS and CDR2 is FNYEAQ. CDR3 length: 15 residues. The CDR3 spells CASSLAGQGVNEQFF. The CDR3 nucleotides read TGTGCCAGCAGCTTAGCGGGACAGGGGGTCAATGAGCAGTTCTTC.

The chain links TRBV2 to TRBJ1-1; D perhaps matches TRBD1 (5 bases). The CDR3 sequence is 14 residues long. V dropped 8 bases and J dropped 3 bases, with 16 bases sitting between them. CDR1 is SNHLY and CDR2 is FYNNEI in the germline V gene. As DNA, the CDR3 is TGTGCCAGCGGGGGGATGAGAAGTTACACTGAAGCTTTCTTT. This gives the protein CASGGMRSYTEAFF.

This chain links TRBV19 with TRBJ1-5; no firm D call. V was shortened by 3 bases and J by 4 bases, with 13 bases between the two germline ends. The CDR3 totals 15 residues. Germline V gene data show CDR1 as LNHDA and CDR2 as SQIVND (reference sequence). Written as DNA, the CDR3 is TGTGCCAGTAGTATGTTTGCCGGTGTAAATCAGCCCCAGCATTTT. This sequence encodes CASSMFAGVNQPQHF.

The J gene is TRBJ2-5, the V gene TRBV2; D is uncertain. V was clipped by 7 bases and J by 3 bases, with 6 bases between them. Germline CDR1 is SNHLY and CDR2 is FYNNEI. The CDR3 contains 11 residues. The CDR3 DNA reads TGTGCCAGCAACGGAGAAGAGACCCAGTACTTC. It is translated as CASNGEETQYF.

V is TRBV5-4 and J is TRBJ2-1, with TRBD1 identical over 7 bases. J was trimmed by 2 bases and V by 4 bases; bases with no gene match: 6. The CDR3 totals 15 residues. Germline CDR1 SGHNT, CDR2 YYREEE (reference sequence). This CDR3 is CASSLSGTAYNEQFF. CDR3 nucleotides: TGTGCCAGCAGCCTTTCCGGGACAGCCTACAATGAGCAGTTCTTC.

This sequence joins TRBV5-4 and TRBJ2-7, with a weak D call TRBD1 (6 bases). Germline V gene lookup returns CDR1 SGHNT and CDR2 YYREEE (reference sequence). The CDR3 is 13 amino acids. Between the trimmed V and J ends, which lost 0 bases and 2 bases, there was a span of 6 bases. This CDR3 reads CASSLDRAYEQYF. CDR3 DNA sequence: TGTGCCAGCAGCTTGGACAGGGCCTACGAGCAGTACTTC.

V gene TRBV6-1 combines with J gene TRBJ1-2, with TRBD1 as a possible D gene (5 bases). V lost 3 bases and J 4 bases, leaving 12 bases between the germline ends. The V gene's germline CDR1 is MNHNS and CDR2 SASEGT. The CDR3 runs to 14 residues. The chain's CDR3 is CASSDGARAYGYTF. DNA for the CDR3: TGTGCCAGCAGTGATGGGGCCAGGGCCTATGGCTACACCTTC.

This chain uses TRBV6-5 with TRBJ2-2; D perhaps matches TRBD2 (6 bases). The germline gives CDR1 MNHEY, CDR2 SVGAGI. V lost 6 bases, J lost 2 bases, and 13 bases lay in between. The CDR3 is 15 residues long. The CDR3 loop reads CASSPPGLNTGELFF. The CDR3 region has the DNA TGTGCCAGCAGCCCCCCCGGACTAAACACCGGGGAGCTGTTTTTT.

This clone was observed a single time. The chain is built from TRBV6-1 and TRBJ1-2, with a weak D call TRBD1 (6 bases). CDR1 is MNHNS and CDR2 is SASEGT in the germline V gene. Trimming stripped 10 bases from V and 4 bases from J, with 16 bases between. This CDR3 has 13 residues. Here the CDR3 reads CATGEQGLYGYTF. In DNA form, the CDR3 reads TGTGCCACAGGGGAACAGGGCCTCTATGGCTACACCTTC.

This sequence joins TRBV5-1 and TRBJ1-3; D unresolved. Germline CDR1 is SGHRS and CDR2 is YFSETQ. V was shortened by 0 bases and J by 0 bases, with 4 bases between the two germline ends. The CDR3 has 14 amino acids. In DNA form, the CDR3 reads TGCGCCAGCAGCTTGGACTACTCTGGAAACACCATATATTTT. This translates into CASSLDYSGNTIYF.

This sequence joins TRBV6-5 and TRBJ1-2; TRBD1 matches at 9 bases. From germline, CDR1 is MNHEY and CDR2 SVGAGI. The length of the CDR3 is 15 residues. V lost 5 bases to trimming and J lost 4 bases; unmatched junction nucleotides: 8. The CDR3, as DNA: TGTGCCAGCAGTCAGATCCGGGACAGGGTCTATGGCTACACCTTC. It yields the protein CASSQIRDRVYGYTF.

V usage is TRBV4-1 and J usage is TRBJ1-5; 7 positions agree with TRBD1. This CDR3 comprises 15 residues. The V gene end was trimmed by 2 bases and the J gene end by 4 bases; junction bases not matched to a gene: 5. Germline V gives CDR1 MGHRA, CDR2 YSYEKL. CDR3 residues: CASSQNRGTNQPQHF. The CDR3 region has the DNA TGCGCCAGCAGCCAAAACAGGGGAACTAATCAGCCCCAGCATTTT.

This chain links TRBV5-1 with TRBJ2-1; tentative D call: TRBD1 (6 bases). Germline V CDR1 and CDR2: SGHRS, YFSETQ. The CDR3 totals 19 residues. Between the trimmed V and J ends, which lost 1 base and 3 bases, there was a span of 23 bases. This chain's CDR3 is CASSLPQGNHYSIYNEQFF. The CDR3 DNA sequence: TGCGCCAGCAGCTTGCCCCAGGGGAACCACTACTCAATCTACAATGAGCAGTTCTTC.

V is TRBV4-1 and J is TRBJ2-6, with 7 bases aligning to TRBD2. Germline V gives CDR1 MGHRA, CDR2 YSYEKL. The CDR3 covers 20 residues. V lost 0 bases, J lost 0 bases, and 11 bases stayed unmatched. The CDR3 sequence is CASSQDRGRAGPSGANVLTF. DNA of the CDR3: TGCGCCAGCAGCCAAGATCGGGGGAGGGCCGGCCCCTCTGGGGCCAACGTCCTGACTTTC.

The chain couples TRBV4-1 to TRBJ2-5; 15 positions match TRBD2. The CDR3 runs 20 residues. CDR1 and CDR2 (germline): MGHRA, YSYEKL. The ends lost 3 bases at V and 5 bases at J; junction bases unmatched: 16. This CDR3 reads CASSHRGRTSGGAGAETQYF. CDR3 DNA: TGCGCCAGCAGCCACCGGGGGCGGACTAGCGGGGGGGCCGGTGCGGAGACCCAGTACTTC.

This chain uses TRBV29-1 with TRBJ2-7, with 7 bases that match TRBD2. The CDR3 totals 14 residues. V gave up 6 bases and J gave up 0 bases; unmatched junction bases: 8. Germline V lookup: CDR1 SQVTM, CDR2 ANQGSEA. CDR3 sequence reads: CSVRLARHSYEQYF. The CDR3 coding sequence is TGCAGCGTCCGACTAGCTCGCCACTCCTACGAGCAGTACTTC.

V is TRBV7-9 and J is TRBJ1-1; D not resolved. Trimming left V 1 base short and J 0 bases short, with 9 bases between. Germline CDR1 reads SEHNR; CDR2 reads FQNEAQ (reference sequence). CDR3 length equals 15 residues. CDR3 in amino acids: CASSLVPGLNTEAFF. CDR3 DNA: TGTGCCAGCAGCTTAGTTCCAGGATTGAACACTGAAGCTTTCTTT.

The genes are TRBV6-5 and TRBJ1-1; 7 bases align to TRBD1. V lost 6 bases and J lost 8; bases outside the gene matches: 12. The germline gives CDR1 MNHEY, CDR2 SVGAGI. The CDR3 runs 14 residues. CDR3 amino acids: CASRSVRTGFEAFF. In nucleotides, the CDR3 is TGTGCCAGCAGGTCGGTCAGGACAGGATTCGAAGCTTTCTTT.

The rearrangement uses TRBV6-6 and TRBJ2-3; D not certain. With 6 bases removed from V and 5 bases from J, the gap between germline ends came to 6 bases. The CDR3 runs 11 residues. Germline V CDR1 and CDR2: MNHNY, SVGAGI (reference sequence). The CDR3 bases are TGTGCCAGCAGCCCCCGAGATACGCAGTATTTT. Translating gives CASSPRDTQYF.

This chain connects TRBV6-5 to TRBJ1-5, with D tentatively TRBD1 (6 bases). CDR1 is MNHEY and CDR2 is SVGAGI in the germline V gene. The CDR3 is made up of 12 amino acids. The V end was cut by 6 bases, the J end by 7 bases, with 10 bases between. Here the CDR3 reads CASRAQGQPQHF. CDR3 nucleotide sequence: TGTGCCAGCAGGGCCCAGGGGCAGCCCCAGCATTTT.

In its sample, this clone was seen once. J is TRBJ2-1 and V is TRBV30; 10 positions match TRBD2. The CDR3 consists of 15 residues. Trimming removed 7 bases from V and 7 bases from J; junction bases left unmatched: 13. Germline V CDR1 and CDR2: GTSNPN, SVGIG (reference sequence). CDR3 bases: TGTGCCTTGAGACTAGCGGGCCGGCCATGGAATGAGCAGTTCTTC. Translating it yields CALRLAGRPWNEQFF.